Presented here are 28 T cell receptor beta chains from one specimen sequenced in a study of blood T cell repertoires in COVID-19. Here immunoSEQ multiplex PCR was the method, and the copy in TCRdb shows in-frame clones only, minus some. The top ten clones hold roughly 8.3% of a sample with approximately 530,000 clones, 85% to 90% of them seen once. The sequenced material came from peripheral blood. The receptors originated from a woman aged 45 to 65 with COVID-19, enrolled during active disease.

V usage is TRBV10-3 and J usage is TRBJ1-1, with D tentatively TRBD1 (5 bases). CDR1 and CDR2 (germline): ENHRY, SYGVKD. The ends were cut back, 0 bases at V and 0 bases at J, with 8 bases in the middle. The CDR3 is made up of 15 amino acids. Here the CDR3 reads CAISESRGMNTEAFF. In DNA, the CDR3 is TGTGCCATCAGTGAGTCACGGGGGATGAACACTGAAGCTTTCTTT.

The chain couples TRBV18 to TRBJ1-1; 7 bases map to TRBD1. CDR1 is KGHSH and CDR2 is LQKENI in the germline V gene. Trimming cost V 3 bases and J 1 base; bases outside gene matches: 2. CDR3 length: 14 amino acids. The CDR3 DNA reads TGTGCCAGCTCACCCGACAGGGAGAACACTGAAGCTTTCTTT. Translation: CASSPDRENTEAFF.

J is TRBJ1-5 and V is TRBV2, with a possible D match to TRBD1 (5 bases). V lost 6 bases to trimming and J lost 2 bases, with 8 bases between them. The CDR3 is 13 amino acids. CDR1 and CDR2 (germline): SNHLY, FYNNEI. Here the CDR3 reads CASSREGNQPQHF. The CDR3 DNA reads as TGTGCCAGCAGCAGGGAGGGCAATCAGCCCCAGCATTTT.

The rearrangement joins TRBV9 to TRBJ2-1; a possible D gene is TRBD2 (5 bases). The CDR3 is made up of 15 amino acids. Germline V gene sequence: CDR1 SGDLS, CDR2 YYNGEE. Trimming stripped 2 bases from V and 8 bases from J, with 17 bases between. The DNA of the CDR3 is TGTGCCAGCAGCGTGGACTCGGTAGGTAAAGATGAGCAGTTCTTC. This encodes CASSVDSVGKDEQFF.

The rearrangement uses TRBV24-1 and TRBJ2-1; D is perhaps TRBD1 (5 bases). Germline assignment: CDR1 KGHDR and CDR2 SFDVKD. Trimming stripped 1 base from V and 6 bases from J, with 6 bases between. The CDR3 runs 13 residues. CDR3 in amino acids: CATSDFDSNEQFF. CDR3 in DNA: TGTGCCACCAGTGATTTCGACAGCAATGAGCAGTTCTTC.

V and J are TRBV28 and TRBJ2-2; TRBD1 aligns across 8 bases. Trimming cost V 10 bases and J 3 bases; bases outside gene matches: 13. This CDR3 has 16 amino acids. The germline V gene encodes CDR1 MDHEN and CDR2 SYDVKM. This chain's CDR3 is CAILKKGQVYTGELFF. Here the CDR3 DNA reads TGTGCCATCCTTAAAAAGGGACAGGTTTACACCGGGGAGCTGTTTTTT.

The rearrangement joins TRBV6-5 to TRBJ2-4; 8 bases match TRBD2. V dropped 9 bases and J dropped 14; count of bases not matched to a gene: 9. Germline CDR1 reads MNHEY; CDR2 reads SVGAGI. This CDR3 comprises 11 residues. In DNA, the CDR3 is TGTGCCAGTATCCGGGAGGGCAGGAAGTACTTC. Protein: CASIREGRKYF.

Written as DNA, the CDR3 is TGTGCCAGCAGCTCCGCTTCCTCAGGGGACGAGCAGTACTTC. Translated, it gives CASSSASSGDEQYF. The rearrangement links TRBV9 to TRBJ2-7; possible D gene TRBD1, 6 bases. Trimming took 4 bases from V and 5 from J, leaving 16 bases between them. This CDR3 is 14 amino acids long. The germline CDR1 and CDR2 sequences are SGDLS and YYNGEE. The whole variable domain, filled in from reference TRBV9 and TRBJ2-7, reads DSGVTQTPKHLITATGQRVTLRCSPRSGDLSVYWYQQSLDQGLQFLIQYYNGEERAKGNILERFSAQQFPDLHSELNLSSLELGDSALYFCASSSASSGDEQYFGPGTRLTVT.

This chain uses TRBV4-2 with TRBJ2-7; 7 bases are shared with TRBD2. CDR3 length equals 17 residues. CDR1 is LGHNA and CDR2 is YNFKEQ in the germline V gene. The junction had 17 bases not matched to a gene; V was cut back by 0 bases and J by 9 bases. The CDR3 is CASSQDRGRHTAGPQYF. CDR3 bases: TGTGCCAGCAGCCAAGATAGAGGCCGCCATACAGCGGGGCCGCAGTACTTC.

V usage is TRBV30 and J usage is TRBJ1-2; TRBD1 matches 7 bases. V lost 0 bases to trimming and J lost 3 bases; unmatched junction nucleotides: 4. The CDR3 contains 14 residues. Germline loops: CDR1 GTSNPN, CDR2 SVGIG (reference sequence). CDR3 residues: CAWSVGRGDYGYTF. CDR3 coding DNA: TGTGCCTGGAGTGTAGGCAGGGGGGACTATGGCTACACCTTC.

V is TRBV9 and J is TRBJ2-7, with D possibly TRBD2 on 6 matching bases. With 5 bases removed from V and 4 bases from J, the gap between germline ends came to 16 bases. Germline V lookup: CDR1 SGDLS, CDR2 YYNGEE. CDR3 length: 14 amino acids. The CDR3 bases are TGTGCCAGCAGTCCGGGAGACATTGATTACGAGCAGTACTTC. Translation gives CASSPGDIDYEQYF.

V is TRBV24-1 and J is TRBJ1-1; D is uncertain. This CDR3 is built from 13 residues. The V end lost 4 bases, the J end lost 11 bases, and 16 bases lay between the germline ends. CDR1 and CDR2 (germline): KGHDR, SFDVKD. The CDR3 sequence is CATSDSLFSEAFF. CDR3 coding DNA: TGTGCCACCAGTGACTCCTTATTCTCGGAGGCTTTCTTT.

The CDR3 is CASSESRTGGNYGYTF. The CDR3 nucleotides are TGCGCCAGCAGTGAGTCTAGGACAGGGGGCAACTATGGCTACACCTTC. V and J are TRBV10-1 and TRBJ1-2, with 11 positions matching TRBD1. Germline CDR1 reads WNHNN; CDR2 reads SYGVQD (reference sequence). The CDR3 extends over 16 amino acids. Germline trimming cut 0 bases from V and 2 bases from J; bases unmatched to any gene: 2.

The chain uses TRBV10-3 and TRBJ1-3; D perhaps matches TRBD1 (6 bases). Germline CDR1 and CDR2: ENHRY and SYGVKD. Trimming stripped 10 bases from V and 2 bases from J, with 21 bases between. The CDR3 covers 16 residues. CDR3 nucleotide sequence: TGTGCCAGCGGACACAGGGCGGCGGGTACTGGAAACACCATATATTTT. Amino acid sequence: CASGHRAAGTGNTIYF.

The chain employs TRBV6-5 and TRBJ2-3, with D tentatively TRBD1 (6 bases). Germline lookup yields CDR1 MNHEY and CDR2 SVGAGI. V lost 6 bases, J lost 10 bases, and 17 bases lay in between. The CDR3 loop spans 13 amino acids. This chain's CDR3 is CASSQSDRWPQYF. In DNA form, the CDR3 reads TGTGCCAGCAGCCAATCCGACAGGTGGCCGCAGTATTTT.

The chain is built from TRBV7-2 and TRBJ1-2; unclear D gene. Germline assignment: CDR1 SGHTA and CDR2 FQGNSA. V was shortened by 5 bases and J by 5 bases, with 12 bases between the two germline ends. The CDR3 has 13 amino acids. In nucleotides, the CDR3 is TGTGCCAGCAGCGAGAGGAGGGAATATGGCTACACCTTC. This gives the protein CASSERREYGYTF.

This chain uses TRBV19 with TRBJ1-1, with TRBD1 as a possible D gene (5 bases). The CDR3 runs to 16 residues. Per the germline V gene, CDR1 is LNHDA and CDR2 is SQIVND (reference sequence). Deletions cut 0 bases from V and 4 bases from J, with 15 bases between. Here the CDR3 DNA reads TGTGCCAGTAGTATAGATCTGCGGGGGAGCGGCACTGAAGCTTTCTTT. Residues: CASSIDLRGSGTEAFF.

There are a few counts of this clone. Within the sample, other DNA sequences also encode this same CDR3. The V gene is TRBV6-6, the J gene TRBJ2-5; 9 bases fit TRBD1. V trimming: 5 bases; J trimming: 4 bases; junction bases outside the gene matches: 8. The CDR3 consists of 15 residues. Germline loops: CDR1 MNHNY, CDR2 SVGAGI (reference sequence). The chain's CDR3 is CASSGGQGARETQYF. The CDR3 nucleotides are TGTGCCAGCAGTGGGGGACAGGGCGCACGAGAGACCCAGTACTTC.

In DNA, the CDR3 is TGTGCCAGCACCACGAGGGCGTACTTC. This translates into CASTTRAYF. V and J are TRBV5-8 and TRBJ2-7, with a weak D call TRBD2 (5 bases). Germline lookup yields CDR1 SGHTS and CDR2 YDEGEE. This CDR3 spans 9 amino acids. V dropped 6 bases and J dropped 12 bases, with 10 bases sitting between them. The variable domain in full, completed from reference TRBV5-8 and TRBJ2-7, reads EAGVTQSPTHLIKTRGQQATLRCSPISGHTSVYWYQQALGLGLQFLLWYDEGEERNRGNFPPRFSGRQFPNYSSELNVNALELEDSALYLCASTTRAYFGPGTRLTVT.

The rearrangement links TRBV11-1 to TRBJ1-1; D perhaps matches TRBD1 (6 bases). From germline, CDR1 is SGHAT and CDR2 FQDESV (reference sequence). The V end was cut by 5 bases, the J end by 1 base, with 11 bases between. The CDR3 length is 14 residues. CDR3 nucleotide sequence: TGTGCCAGCAGCCCATGGGGACAGAACACTGAAGCTTTCTTT. This gives the protein CASSPWGQNTEAFF.

This chain uses TRBV5-7 with TRBJ1-6; D ambiguous. TRBV5-7 is assigned to the ORF class and has an uncertain function. V was pared by 1 base and J by 4 bases, with 12 bases between. This CDR3 contains 16 residues. The chain's CDR3 is CASSLPVSPYNSPLHF. CDR3 DNA: TGTGCCAGCAGCTTGCCTGTCTCCCCTTATAATTCACCCCTCCACTTT.

The CDR3, as DNA: TGTGCCACCAGCAGAGAGGTCAGACAGGGTTGGGAAAAACTGTTTTTT. Its protein product is CATSREVRQGWEKLFF. The chain has TRBV15 and TRBJ1-4, with 7 bases that match TRBD1. Losses at the gene ends were 0 bases for V and 8 bases for J; bases not matched to a gene: 9. Per germline, CDR1 LNHNV and CDR2 YYDKDF (reference sequence). This CDR3 is built from 16 residues.

The table lists this clone with a count of one. Other nucleotide sequences in the sample specify the same CDR3. The V and J genes are TRBV12-3 or TRBV12-4 and TRBJ2-5, with D possibly matching TRBD2 (7 bases). V lost 6 bases and J 4 bases, leaving 12 bases between the germline ends. The CDR3 runs 13 residues. The CDR3 nucleotides are TGTGCCAGCAGCCCGGGGGGCGGAGAGACCCAGTACTTC. This sequence encodes CASSPGGGETQYF.

The V and J genes are TRBV18 and TRBJ1-1, with 8 bases fitting TRBD1. CDR3 size: 12 residues. The V and J ends lost 5 bases and 7 bases, in that order; junction bases with no gene match: 3. Per germline, CDR1 KGHSH and CDR2 LQKENI. In DNA, the CDR3 is TGTGCCAGCTCAATCGACAGGGGTGAAGCTTTCTTT. Translated: CASSIDRGEAFF.

The count of this clone is one. V and J are TRBV28 and TRBJ1-2; TRBD1 is a possible D gene (5 bases). The V gene lost 6 bases and the J gene lost 5 bases, with 10 bases spanning the gap. Germline-derived CDR1 and CDR2 are MDHEN and SYDVKM. This CDR3 contains 12 residues. CDR3 amino acids: CASRTGGYGYTF. In DNA, the CDR3 is TGTGCCAGCAGAACCGGGGGATATGGCTACACCTTC.

The gene calls are TRBV28 and TRBJ1-4; 7 nucleotides align to TRBD1. This CDR3 is 14 amino acids long. From germline, CDR1 is MDHEN and CDR2 SYDVKM. J was trimmed by 8 bases and V by 5 bases; bases with no gene match: 8. The CDR3 DNA follows: TGTGCCAGCAGTCCCCGGGACAGATGGGAAAAACTGTTTTTT. As protein: CASSPRDRWEKLFF. The full variable domain, completed using reference TRBV28 and TRBJ1-4, is DVKVTQSSRYLVKRTGEKVFLECVQDMDHENMFWYRQDPGLGLRLIYFSYDVKMKEKGDIPEGYSVSREKKERFSLILESASTNQTSMYLCASSPRDRWEKLFFGSGTQLSVL.

This clone was detected only once. V usage is TRBV10-2 and J usage is TRBJ2-1; maybe TRBD1 (5 bases). V lost 0 bases and J 7 bases, leaving 7 bases between the germline ends. The CDR3 runs 13 residues. Germline V gene lookup returns CDR1 WSHSY and CDR2 SAAADI. CDR3 sequence (DNA): TGCGCCAGCAGTGAGTCGGGGCCTAATGAGCAGTTCTTC. Amino acid sequence: CASSESGPNEQFF.

The chain couples TRBV11-2 to TRBJ1-4; 9 nucleotides match TRBD1. Germline lookup yields CDR1 SGHAT and CDR2 FQNNGV. This CDR3 contains 15 residues. Trimming cost V 5 bases and J 8 bases; bases outside gene matches: 9. CDR3 in DNA: TGTGCCAGCAGCCCACAGGGGGCCTTTAGGGAAAAACTGTTTTTT. It codes for CASSPQGAFREKLFF.